This TCR beta chain was captured by sequencing in a study of CD8 T cells in ankylosing spondylitis. This CDR3 has 15 residues. The V and J ends lost 0 bases and 5 bases, in that order; junction bases with no gene match: 7. Germline CDR1 SGHRS, CDR2 YFSETQ. The table lists this clonotype with a few counts. TCRdb called the 5' RACE reads again in MiXCR, with one record for every CDR3 protein. The sample consists of approximately 340,000 distinct CDR3 sequences, roughly 15% of them appearing once. The chain has TRBV5-1 and TRBJ1-2; 7 bases agree with TRBD1. This sequence was found in a male donor with ankylosing spondylitis or in good health (not recorded which). Sequencing was carried out using blood, either unsorted or a sorted T cell fraction (not recorded which). The chain's CDR3 is CASSLGRTTGYGYTF. As DNA, the CDR3 is TGCGCCAGCAGCTTGGGGCGCACGACAGGGTATGGCTACACCTTC.